The 7 T cell receptor beta chains given below trace back to one sample, sequenced in a study of T cell repertoires in cytomegalovirus infection. From the reads, TCRdb called clonotypes with MiXCR, one entry per CDR3 protein. The sample includes 300,000 to 450,000 distinct CDR3 sequences, 15% to 20% of them seen just once. Sequenced material: PBMCs. The receptors originated from a human donor in good health (CMV status not recorded). Some clones in this sample may be carry-over from other donors' samples.

The chain couples TRBV29-1 to TRBJ2-5, with TRBD1 matching over 9 bases. Germline CDR1 and CDR2: SQVTM and ANQGSEA. The CDR3 loop spans 14 amino acids. V trimming: 6 bases; J trimming: 5 bases; junction bases outside the gene matches: 10. Here the CDR3 reads CSVGQGHAGETQYF. The CDR3 coding sequence is TGCAGCGTGGGACAGGGCCACGCTGGGGAGACCCAGTACTTC.

V gene TRBV5-5 combines with J gene TRBJ1-4; the match to TRBD1 covers 8 bases. Germline loops: CDR1 SGHKS, CDR2 YYEKEE (reference sequence). The CDR3 sequence is 14 residues long. Germline trimming cut 10 bases from V and 10 bases from J; bases unmatched to any gene: 15. CDR3 nucleotide sequence: TGTGCCTCCGGATTCGGACAGGGTAGGGTAAAACTGTTTTTT. Its protein is CASGFGQGRVKLFF.

The CDR3 protein is CASRVEGYGYTF. The CDR3 DNA sequence: TGTGCCAGCAGGGTGGAAGGCTATGGCTACACCTTC. V gene TRBV28 combines with J gene TRBJ1-2; D gene ambiguous. The CDR3 length is 12 residues. V lost 6 bases and J 4 bases, leaving 9 bases between the germline ends. Germline values: CDR1 MDHEN, CDR2 SYDVKM.

This sequence joins TRBV18 and TRBJ1-3, with TRBD1 matching over 8 bases. There are 18 residues in the CDR3. The ends lost 2 bases at V and 2 bases at J; junction bases unmatched: 11. From germline, CDR1 is KGHSH and CDR2 LQKENI. This CDR3 is CASSPFSFGRGPGNTIYF. CDR3 DNA sequence: TGTGCCAGCTCACCATTTTCGTTCGGCAGGGGGCCTGGAAACACCATATATTTT.

The sample holds many counts of this clonotype. The chain uses TRBV12-3 or TRBV12-4 and TRBJ1-3; the D is unclear. V shed 6 bases and J shed 0 bases, with 9 bases lying between them. The CDR3 is 14 residues long. CDR3: CASRRANSGNTIYF. The CDR3 DNA sequence: TGTGCCAGCAGGAGAGCGAACTCTGGAAACACCATATATTTT.

This clonotype was recorded many times. The rearrangement links TRBV7-8 to TRBJ1-2, with D unclear. The CDR3 has 14 amino acids. Germline CDR1 reads SGHVS; CDR2 reads FQNEAQ. The V and J ends lost 3 bases and 2 bases respectively, with 10 bases between them. The CDR3 bases are TGTGCCAGCAGCTTTAATGCGGGGAACTATGGCTACACCTTC. Amino acid sequence: CASSFNAGNYGYTF.

This clonotype was counted only a few times. Mismatch with germline at one junction end may stem from a read error. The chain couples TRBV10-3 to TRBJ2-3; the D call may be TRBD1 or TRBD2 (5 bases each). This CDR3 contains 14 residues. The germline V gene encodes CDR1 ENHRY and CDR2 SYGVKD. CDR3 residues: CAIREGISTDTQYF. Written as DNA, the CDR3 is TGTGCCATCCGTGAGGGGATAAGCACAGATACGCAGTATTTT.